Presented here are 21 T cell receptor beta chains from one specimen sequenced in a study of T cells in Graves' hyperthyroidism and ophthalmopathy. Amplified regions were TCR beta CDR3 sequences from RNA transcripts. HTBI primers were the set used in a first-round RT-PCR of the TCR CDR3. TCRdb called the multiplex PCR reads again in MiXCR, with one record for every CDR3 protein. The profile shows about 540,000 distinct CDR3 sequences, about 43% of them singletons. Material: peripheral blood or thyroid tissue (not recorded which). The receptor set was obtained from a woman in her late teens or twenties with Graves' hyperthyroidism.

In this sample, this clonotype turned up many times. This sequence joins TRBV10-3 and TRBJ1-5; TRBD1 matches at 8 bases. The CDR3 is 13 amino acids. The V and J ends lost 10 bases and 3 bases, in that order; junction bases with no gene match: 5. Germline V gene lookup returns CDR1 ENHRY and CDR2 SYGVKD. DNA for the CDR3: TGTGCCACCGCGGACAGGGACAATCAGCCCCAGCATTTT. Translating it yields CATADRDNQPQHF.

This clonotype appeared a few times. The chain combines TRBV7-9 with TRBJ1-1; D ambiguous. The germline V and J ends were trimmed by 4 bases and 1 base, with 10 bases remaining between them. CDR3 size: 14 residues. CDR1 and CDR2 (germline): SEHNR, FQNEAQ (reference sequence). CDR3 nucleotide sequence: TGTGCCAGCAGCTCGGGGTGGGAGAACACTGAAGCTTTCTTT. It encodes CASSSGWENTEAFF.

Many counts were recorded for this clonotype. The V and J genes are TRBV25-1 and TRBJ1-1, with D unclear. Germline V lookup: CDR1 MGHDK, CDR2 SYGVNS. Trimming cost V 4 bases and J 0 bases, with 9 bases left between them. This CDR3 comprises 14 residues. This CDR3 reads CASSAPTLNTEAFF. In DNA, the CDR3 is TGTGCCAGCAGTGCCCCGACACTGAACACTGAAGCTTTCTTT. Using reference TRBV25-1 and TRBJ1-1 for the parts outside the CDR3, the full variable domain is EADIYQTPRYLVIGTGKKITLECSQTMGHDKMYWYQQDPGMELHLIHYSYGVNSTEKGDLSSESTVSRIRTEHFPLTLESARPSHTSQYLCASSAPTLNTEAFFGQGTRLTVV.

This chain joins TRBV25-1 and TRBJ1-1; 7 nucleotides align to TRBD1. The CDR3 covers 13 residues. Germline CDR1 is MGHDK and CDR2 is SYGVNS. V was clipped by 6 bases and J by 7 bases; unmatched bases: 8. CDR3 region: CASRMTGRSEAFF. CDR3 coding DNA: TGTGCCAGCAGAATGACAGGGCGGAGTGAAGCTTTCTTT. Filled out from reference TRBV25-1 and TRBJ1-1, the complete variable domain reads EADIYQTPRYLVIGTGKKITLECSQTMGHDKMYWYQQDPGMELHLIHYSYGVNSTEKGDLSSESTVSRIRTEHFPLTLESARPSHTSQYLCASRMTGRSEAFFGQGTRLTVV.

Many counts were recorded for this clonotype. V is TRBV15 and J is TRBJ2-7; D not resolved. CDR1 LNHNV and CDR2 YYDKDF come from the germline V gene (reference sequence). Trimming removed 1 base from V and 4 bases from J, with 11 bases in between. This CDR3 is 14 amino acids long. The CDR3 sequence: CATSRGISGYEQYF. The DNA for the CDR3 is TGTGCCACCAGCAGAGGTATATCTGGTTACGAGCAGTACTTC.

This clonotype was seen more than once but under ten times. As DNA, the CDR3 is TGTGCCAGCAGCCAGCTGGGGATAGTAGAGACCCAGTACTTC. This sequence encodes CASSQLGIVETQYF. The genes are TRBV14 and TRBJ2-5; D gene uncertain. The V and J ends lost 3 bases and 4 bases respectively, with 12 bases between them. The CDR3 extends over 14 amino acids. Germline CDR1 SGHDN, CDR2 FVKESK.

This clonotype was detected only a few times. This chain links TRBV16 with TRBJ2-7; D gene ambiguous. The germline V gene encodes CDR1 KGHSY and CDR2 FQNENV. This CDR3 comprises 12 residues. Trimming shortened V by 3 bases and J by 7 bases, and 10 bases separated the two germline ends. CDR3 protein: CASSHRRAEQYF. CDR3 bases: TGTGCCAGCAGCCATCGGCGAGCTGAGCAGTACTTC.

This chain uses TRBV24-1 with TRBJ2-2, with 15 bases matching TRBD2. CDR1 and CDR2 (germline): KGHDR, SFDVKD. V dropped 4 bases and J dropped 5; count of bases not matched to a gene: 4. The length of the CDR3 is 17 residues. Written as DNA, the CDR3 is TGTGCCACCAGTGAACCGGGACTAGCGGGAGGTACCGGGGAGCTGTTTTTT. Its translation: CATSEPGLAGGTGELFF.

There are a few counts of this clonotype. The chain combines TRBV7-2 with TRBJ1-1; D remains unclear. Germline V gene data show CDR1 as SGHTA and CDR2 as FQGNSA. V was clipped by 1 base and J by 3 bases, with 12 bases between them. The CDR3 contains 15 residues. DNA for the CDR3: TGTGCCAGCAGCTTAGTTGTCCTGGTAGACACTGAAGCTTTCTTT. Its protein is CASSLVVLVDTEAFF.

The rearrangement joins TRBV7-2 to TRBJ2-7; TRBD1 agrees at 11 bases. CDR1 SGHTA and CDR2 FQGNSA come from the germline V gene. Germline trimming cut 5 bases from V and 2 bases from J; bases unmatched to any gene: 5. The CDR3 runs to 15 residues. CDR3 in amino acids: CASSPGQGATYEQYF. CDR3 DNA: TGTGCCAGCAGCCCAGGACAGGGGGCTACCTACGAGCAGTACTTC.

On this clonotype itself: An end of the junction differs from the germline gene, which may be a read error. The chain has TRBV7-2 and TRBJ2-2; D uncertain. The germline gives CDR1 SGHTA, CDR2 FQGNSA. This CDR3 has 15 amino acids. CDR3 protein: CASIPQLANTGELFF. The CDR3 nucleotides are TGCGCCAGCATTCCGCAGCTAGCGAACACCGGGGAGCTGTTTTTT.

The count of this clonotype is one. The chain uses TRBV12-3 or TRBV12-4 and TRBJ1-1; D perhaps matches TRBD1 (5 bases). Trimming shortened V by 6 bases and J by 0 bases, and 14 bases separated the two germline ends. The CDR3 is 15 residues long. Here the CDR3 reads CASRPPGPMNTEAFF. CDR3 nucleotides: TGTGCCAGCAGGCCTCCGGGGCCTATGAACACTGAAGCTTTCTTT.

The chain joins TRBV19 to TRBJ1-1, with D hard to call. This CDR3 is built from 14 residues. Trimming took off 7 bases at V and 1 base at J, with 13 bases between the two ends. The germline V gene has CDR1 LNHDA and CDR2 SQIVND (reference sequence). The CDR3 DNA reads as TGTGCCAGTAAGACGGAAGAAAGGAACACTGAAGCTTTCTTT. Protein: CASKTEERNTEAFF.

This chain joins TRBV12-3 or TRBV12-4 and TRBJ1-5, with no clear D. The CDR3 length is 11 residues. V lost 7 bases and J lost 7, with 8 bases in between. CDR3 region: CASTWEQPQHF. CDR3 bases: TGTGCCAGCACCTGGGAGCAGCCCCAGCATTTT.

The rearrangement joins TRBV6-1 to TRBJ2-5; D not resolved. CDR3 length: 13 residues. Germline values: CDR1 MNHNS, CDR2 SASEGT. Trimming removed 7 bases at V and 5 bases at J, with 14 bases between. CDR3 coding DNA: TGTGCCAGCAACGGGTGGTGGGGTGAGACCCAGTACTTC. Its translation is CASNGWWGETQYF.

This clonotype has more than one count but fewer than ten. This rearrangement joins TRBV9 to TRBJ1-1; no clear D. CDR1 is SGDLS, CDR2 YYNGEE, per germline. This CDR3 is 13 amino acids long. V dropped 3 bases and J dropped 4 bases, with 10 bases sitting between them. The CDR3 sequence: CASSAPVSTEAFF. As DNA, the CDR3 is TGTGCCAGCAGCGCCCCCGTGAGCACTGAAGCTTTCTTT.

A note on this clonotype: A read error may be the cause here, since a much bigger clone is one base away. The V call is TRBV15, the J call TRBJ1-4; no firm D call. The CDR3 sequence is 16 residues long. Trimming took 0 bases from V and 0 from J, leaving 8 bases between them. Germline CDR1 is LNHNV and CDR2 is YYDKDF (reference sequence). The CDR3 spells CATSRDQYATNEKLFF. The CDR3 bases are TGTGCCACCAGCAGAGACCAGTATGCAACTAATGAAAAACTGTTTTTT.

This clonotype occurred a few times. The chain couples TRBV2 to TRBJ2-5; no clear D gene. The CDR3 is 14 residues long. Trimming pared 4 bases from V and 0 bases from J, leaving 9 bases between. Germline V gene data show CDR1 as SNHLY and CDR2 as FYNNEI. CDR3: CASSGLRDQETQYF. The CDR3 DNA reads TGTGCCAGCAGTGGCCTCCGGGACCAAGAGACCCAGTACTTC.

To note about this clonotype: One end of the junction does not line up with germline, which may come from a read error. The CDR3 region is CASSPEALAQETQYF. The CDR3 DNA is TGCGCCAGCAGCCCCGAAGCTCTCGCACAAGAGACCCAGTACTTC. V gene TRBV7-3 combines with J gene TRBJ2-5; D unresolved. CDR3 length: 15 residues. In germline, CDR1 is SGHTA, CDR2 FQGTGA.

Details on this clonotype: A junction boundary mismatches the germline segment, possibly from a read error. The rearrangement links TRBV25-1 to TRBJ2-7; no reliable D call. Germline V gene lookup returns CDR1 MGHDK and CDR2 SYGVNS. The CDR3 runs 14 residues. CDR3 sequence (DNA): TGTGCCAGCAGTGAATACATTAAGGCAGATACGCAGTATTTC. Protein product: CASSEYIKADTQYF.

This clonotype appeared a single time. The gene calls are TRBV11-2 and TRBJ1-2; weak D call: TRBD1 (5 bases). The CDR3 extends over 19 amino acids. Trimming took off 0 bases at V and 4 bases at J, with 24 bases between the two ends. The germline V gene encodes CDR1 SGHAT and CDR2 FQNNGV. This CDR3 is CASSLDGFGADIAGYGYTF. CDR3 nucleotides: TGTGCCAGCAGCTTAGATGGGTTCGGGGCAGACATCGCTGGCTATGGCTACACCTTC.